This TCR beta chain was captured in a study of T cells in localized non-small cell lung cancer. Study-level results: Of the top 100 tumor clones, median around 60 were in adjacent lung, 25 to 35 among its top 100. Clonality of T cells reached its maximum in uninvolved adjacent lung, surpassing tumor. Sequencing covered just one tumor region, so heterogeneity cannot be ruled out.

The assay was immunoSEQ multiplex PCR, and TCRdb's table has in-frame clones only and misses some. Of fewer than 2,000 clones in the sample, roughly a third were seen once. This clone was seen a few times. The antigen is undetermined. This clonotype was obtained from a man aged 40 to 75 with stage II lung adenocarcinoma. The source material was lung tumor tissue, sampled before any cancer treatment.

The CDR3 sequence: CAWSEGGLNEQFF. The DNA for the CDR3 is TGTGCCTGGAGTGAGGGAGGACTCAATGAGCAGTTCTTC. This rearrangement joins TRBV30 to TRBJ2-1; tentative D call: TRBD2 (6 bases). Germline values: CDR1 GTSNPN, CDR2 SVGIG (reference sequence). V lost 1 base and J lost 6, with 10 bases in between. The CDR3 runs 13 residues.